The rows below give T cell receptor beta chains drawn from one sample of a study of immune cell composition in non-small cell lung cancer. TCRdb's table, derived via immunoSEQ multiplex PCR, lists solely in-frame clones and lacks some. The sample contains several thousand clones, more than 70% of which appear only once. The specimen sequenced was lung tumor tissue. The source is a human donor with non-small cell lung cancer. CDR3s include the opening cysteine and the closing phenylalanine or tryptophan. Fields, in order: V gene, J gene, D gene, CDR3 protein. D genes are given only for firm matches.

TRBV19	TRBJ2-2	NA	CASKWQINTGELFF
TRBV12-5	TRBJ1-2	NA	CASSLDTYGYTF
TRBV6-6	TRBJ2-2	TRBD1	CASRGQIANTGELFF
TRBV14	TRBJ1-4	TRBD1	CASSRRQGENEKLFF
TRBV9	TRBJ2-3	TRBD2	CASSVGGGSDTQYF
TRBV27	TRBJ2-5	NA	CASSLQGGETQYF
TRBV5-1	TRBJ1-4	TRBD1	CASTGGLSNEKLFF
TRBV19	TRBJ1-4	NA	CASKRKQAATNEKLFF
TRBV30	TRBJ2-6	NA	CAWEVGAGANVLTF
TRBV5-6	TRBJ1-1	TRBD1	CASRQGFVFTEAFF
TRBV30	TRBJ1-1	NA	CAWSWAGGAPTEAFF
TRBV21-1	TRBJ2-1	NA	CASSMPGQLSYNEQFF
TRBV4-3	TRBJ2-5	NA	CASSQEFSETQYF
TRBV30	TRBJ2-7	TRBD2	CAWSVSGGTGEQYF
TRBV7-6	TRBJ2-7	TRBD1	CASSQEGQSTYEQYF
TRBV4-1	TRBJ2-2	NA	CASSQVSRETGELFF
TRBV6-6	TRBJ1-1	NA	CASSYLEGTAFF
TRBV15	TRBJ1-1	TRBD1	CATSGRQGLYTEAFF
TRBV7-6	TRBJ1-6	NA	CASSLGGLINSPLHF
TRBV4-1	TRBJ2-7	NA	CASSQGVDSYEQYF
TRBV6-4	TRBJ2-3	NA	CASSDGADTDTQYF
TRBV9	TRBJ2-1	TRBD1	CASSPRQGQTFF
TRBV7-9	TRBJ2-3	NA	CASSLGTSTDTQYF
TRBV7-3	TRBJ2-5	TRBD2	CASSLVAGGLETQYF
TRBV27	TRBJ2-1	TRBD2	CASSLTGGPHEQFF
TRBV7-2	TRBJ1-5	TRBD1	CASSPDRANQPQHF
TRBV7-9	TRBJ2-5	NA	CASSRVGGQETQYF
TRBV30	TRBJ1-2	NA	CAWSRGRGGGYTF
TRBV10-3	TRBJ1-3	TRBD1	CAISESGQGISTIYF
TRBV6-5	TRBJ2-7	TRBD2	CASSYSGGGYEQYF
TRBV10-3	TRBJ2-2	TRBD2	CAISESRLAGGPGDTGELFF
TRBV6-6	TRBJ1-5	NA	CASSYFTGTQPQHF
TRBV27	TRBJ1-5	TRBD1	CASSLAGGNQPQHF
TRBV5-1	TRBJ1-1	NA	CASSTPGGSMNTEAFF
TRBV7-6	TRBJ1-4	NA	CASSFQAGVELFF
TRBV7-2	TRBJ1-1	TRBD1	CAIPGTGGVYTEAFF
TRBV11-2	TRBJ2-5	NA	CASSPRDSMETQYF
TRBV7-9	TRBJ2-2	TRBD2	CASSSTSGGLMPGELFF
TRBV5-6	TRBJ2-5	TRBD1	CASSLARQGKETQYF
TRBV7-6	TRBJ2-1	TRBD2	CASSQGTSANEQFF
TRBV6-6	TRBJ1-2	NA	CASSYSTRGYTF
TRBV11-2	TRBJ1-6	TRBD1	CASSTRGQTGFSGLHF
TRBV5-4	TRBJ1-2	NA	CASSSGETAANYGYTF
TRBV5-4	TRBJ1-6	TRBD1	CASSFTGDSNSPLHF
TRBV10-3	TRBJ2-5	NA	CAISEALVRETQYF
TRBV7-9	TRBJ1-1	NA	CASSLNRDTEAFF
TRBV11-2	TRBJ2-7	NA	CASSFSRTYEQYF
TRBV19	TRBJ1-3	TRBD1	CACAGTVAGNTIYF
TRBV30	TRBJ1-1	TRBD1	CAWSTGQGITEAFF
TRBV6-1	TRBJ2-3	NA	CASSEQRPTDTQYF
TRBV5-5	TRBJ2-5	TRBD2	CASSQRGLQETQYF